A single T cell receptor beta chain is shown here with its context. The data stem from a study of blood T cell repertoires in COVID-19. Study-level background: In each case, the material was cDNA or gDNA derived from T cells, B-cell-depleted T cells, or PBMCs.

Trimming removed 0 bases from V and 2 bases from J; junction bases left unmatched: 0. This CDR3 region has 15 residues. Germline V lookup: CDR1 KGHSH, CDR2 LQKENI. In the study's own analysis: For nucleated cells, counts were estimated from reference gene primer amplification. The data were produced by immunoSEQ multiplex PCR, yet TCRdb's version contains in-frame clones alone and is incomplete. The V and J calls and clone size were taken over from that table, and D and trimming were inferred from the DNA. The sample carries 88,000 or so clones, roughly 77% recorded once. The sequenced material came from peripheral blood. This TCR was sampled from a human donor in a cohort sampled during active COVID-19. The gene calls are TRBV18 and TRBJ2-3; TRBD2 aligns across 9 bases. The CDR3 sequence is CASSPPGLATDTQYF. The CDR3 DNA reads TGTGCCAGCTCACCACCGGGACTAGCCACAGATACGCAGTATTTT.